Shown below are 11 T cell receptor beta chains from a single sample sequenced in a study of T cell changes during pregnancy in multiple sclerosis. Data came from immunoSEQ multiplex PCR; TCRdb stores just in-frame clones and leaves some out. The table includes approximately 98,000 clones, about 90% detected once. This specimen consisted of peripheral blood, obtained after pregnancy. Receptors originate from a female donor in good health, enrolled as a control in a pregnancy study.

The chain couples TRBV7-9 to TRBJ2-5, with 9 bases matching TRBD1. The V gene's germline CDR1 is SEHNR and CDR2 FQNEAQ (reference sequence). J lost 4 bases, V lost 6 bases, and 9 bases had no gene match. There are 15 residues in the CDR3. CDR3 region: CASRAGTGSLETQYF. Here the CDR3 DNA reads TGTGCCAGCAGAGCCGGGACAGGGTCCCTAGAGACCCAGTACTTC.

V is TRBV11-3 and J is TRBJ1-6; D not certain. From germline, CDR1 is SGHNT and CDR2 YENEEA. There are 16 residues in the CDR3. V gave up 3 bases and J gave up 8 bases, with 17 bases separating them. The CDR3 is CASSFPPLNGDSPLHF. In nucleotides, the CDR3 is TGTGCCAGCAGCTTTCCACCTCTCAACGGGGATTCACCCCTCCACTTT. Complete variable domain (other parts from reference TRBV11-3 and TRBJ1-6): EAGVVQSPRYKIIEKKQPVAFWCNPISGHNTLYWYLQNLGQGPELLIRYENEEAVDDSQLPKDRFSAERLKGVDSTLKIQPAELGDSAVYLCASSFPPLNGDSPLHFGNGTRLTVT.

The chain combines TRBV19 with TRBJ1-5; 8 bases are shared with TRBD1. The CDR3 totals 15 residues. The germline gives CDR1 LNHDA, CDR2 SQIVND (reference sequence). V shed 5 bases, J shed 3 bases, and the junction held 6 bases outside the gene matches. The CDR3 coding sequence is TGTGCCAGTAGTCCCGGACAGGGTAACAATCAGCCCCAGCATTTT. Translated: CASSPGQGNNQPQHF.

The chain links TRBV27 to TRBJ1-1; D gene uncertain. The CDR3 is 13 residues long. V lost 5 bases to trimming and J lost 10 bases, with 17 bases between them. Looked up from germline, CDR1 is MNHEY and CDR2 is SMNVEV (reference sequence). The CDR3 protein is CASSPRQASVAFF. CDR3 nucleotides: TGTGCCAGCAGTCCCCGCCAGGCGTCTGTAGCTTTCTTT.

The chain recombines TRBV27 with TRBJ1-1, with TRBD1 matching 9 bases. CDR1 is MNHEY and CDR2 is SMNVEV in the germline V gene (reference sequence). J lost 4 bases, V lost 5 bases, and 2 bases had no gene match. The CDR3 spans 13 residues. In DNA form, the CDR3 reads TGTGCCAGCAGTCAGGACAGGGGCACTGAAGCTTTCTTT. Translating gives CASSQDRGTEAFF.

The chain links TRBV7-3 to TRBJ2-2, with 9 bases aligning to TRBD2. V was clipped by 5 bases and J by 7 bases; unmatched bases: 20. CDR3 length equals 19 residues. Germline CDR1 reads SGHTA; CDR2 reads FQGTGA. The DNA for the CDR3 is TGTGCCAGCAGCCCAGTGGGCTTCGCTAGCGGGGAAGTACGCGGGGAGCTGTTTTTT. The encoded protein is CASSPVGFASGEVRGELFF.

Remarks on this clone: At one end the junction does not follow the germline gene, possibly because of a read error. CDR3 coding DNA: TGTGCTAGCAGCTCCGGACTAGCGGGGGGAGGGCATGAGCAGTTCTTC. Its protein is CASSSGLAGGGHEQFF. The chain is built from TRBV7-7 and TRBJ2-1; the match to TRBD2 covers 14 bases. The germline V gene has CDR1 SSHAT and CDR2 FNYEAQ (reference sequence). This CDR3 is 16 amino acids long.

This sequence joins TRBV5-6 and TRBJ1-5, with 7 positions matching TRBD1. This CDR3 contains 14 residues. After removal of 4 bases from V and 4 bases from J, the junction contained 5 bases not matched to a gene. Germline CDR1 is SGHDT and CDR2 is YYEEEE. The CDR3 DNA follows: TGTGCCAGCAGCCGGACAGGTTTTAATCAGCCCCAGCATTTT. This translates into CASSRTGFNQPQHF.

V gene TRBV27 combines with J gene TRBJ1-1; 10 bases map to TRBD1. Germline-derived CDR1 and CDR2 are MNHEY and SMNVEV (reference sequence). Trimming cost V 5 bases and J 11 bases; bases outside gene matches: 14. This CDR3 has 15 residues. The CDR3 spells CASSTRDRGPLGAFF. As DNA, the CDR3 is TGTGCCAGCAGTACCCGGGACAGGGGCCCGCTGGGGGCTTTCTTT.

The chain couples TRBV5-1 to TRBJ2-1; D possibly corresponds to TRBD1 (5 bases). CDR1 SGHRS and CDR2 YFSETQ come from the germline V gene. The CDR3 is 15 residues long. V lost 0 bases and J lost 3, with 10 bases in between. The CDR3 DNA follows: TGCGCCAGCAGCTTGGAGGGGCAGGGCTACAATGAGCAGTTCTTC. Its protein is CASSLEGQGYNEQFF.

The chain employs TRBV29-1 and TRBJ2-4; 7 bases are a match to TRBD1. Germline trimming cut 6 bases from V and 6 bases from J; bases unmatched to any gene: 8. The CDR3 is 13 amino acids. Per germline, CDR1 SQVTM and CDR2 ANQGSEA. CDR3 sequence: CSVPGQEANIQYF. The DNA for the CDR3 is TGCAGCGTCCCCGGACAGGAGGCAAACATTCAGTACTTC.